Included here is one T cell receptor (beta chain) sequence, with context. Its antigen remains unidentified. No per-base quality is available; no much larger clone lies one base away. Whole blood was collected in K2EDTA tubes by collaborating institutions according to the institutions' own protocols. For TCRbeta analysis, collaborators shipped samples as frozen whole blood, isolated PBMCs, or DNA extracted from either of those sample types. This sample was taken from a study of blood T cell repertoires in COVID-19 (dated by TCRdb to 2018 to 2020). Broadly, across the study: Samples from collaborators originated in the United States, Italy and Spain and spanned both the acute and convalescent phases of COVID-19. Nearly every sample came with metadata listing a de-identified subject ID, COVID-19 status, age in years and sex. HLA class I and class II types, where available, came from metadata supplied by the sample provider rather than from assay-based typing. The samples were drawn from the first 160 participants of the ongoing ImmuneRACE study and from about 1,200 subjects provided by 6 global collaborators. The repertoires were released in a freely available public database meant as a resource for research on the immune response to SARS-CoV-2. The dataset comprised deeply sampled blood TCRbeta repertoires from subjects exposed to, actively infected with, or recovered from COVID-19. The prospective study material was composed of cDNA or gDNA derived from T cells, B-cell-depleted T cells, or PBMCs. The research as a whole found: The quantity of clinical and demographic metadata differed by source and by participant and was supplied without curation.

The immunoSEQ Assay, a bias-controlled multiplex PCR, was used to amplify TCRbeta CDR3 regions from genomic DNA. As for the authors' bioinformatics: The number of nucleated cells in each sample was estimated by amplification of reference gene primers within the assay. Sequence reads were collapsed and filtered to measure the absolute abundance of every unique TCRbeta CDR3 rearrangement. Productive Simpson clonality was computed per sample as the square root of Simpson's diversity index over productive rearrangements. TCRdb took this table from immuneACCESS and kept in-frame rearrangements with V and J called. Such tables lack part of the clones; where checked against another copy, unresolved V genes explain under half of the gap, and the rest is unexplained. The DNA gave D and trimming, while V, J and clone size come from that table. For this sample the table gives some 20,000 clones, of which around nine tenths were detected only once. The leading ten clones occupy approximately 10% of the sample.

Relative to germline, V is 0 bases shorter and J is 0 bases shorter, with 9 bases between their ends. CDR1 is given as SGHRS and CDR2 as YFSETQ, both from the germline V gene. The CDR3 goes from the cysteine to the phenylalanine over 15 residues. Only CDR3 DNA remains: 45 bases, in frame from the first base. Material for sequencing was peripheral blood. The receptor chain draws on TRBV5-1 and TRBJ1-1; a confident D gene designation cannot be given. The TCR comes from a man between 35 and 55 years old with active COVID-19. The nucleotide sequence is given as TGCGCCAGCAGCTTGGGCGGGCCGTTGAACACTGAAGCTTTCTTT. Translated, it gives CASSLGGPLNTEAFF.